A selection of T cell receptor beta chains follows, all from one sample in a study of cytomegalovirus exposure and HLA in healthy donors. Clones were sequenced by immunoSEQ multiplex PCR, and TCRdb holds only the in-frame ones, with some missing. The sample yields over 120,000 clones, 80% to 90% seen once. Sequencing used PBMCs. The receptors were gathered from a woman under 30 in good health and CMV-seropositive. The CDR3 runs from the conserved cysteine through the conserved F or W. Each record gives: J gene, D gene, clone size, V gene, CDR3 DNA, CDR3 protein. The D gene is left open where the match is weak. Some rows have no size entry. The others give once, few or many, or a class for an expanded clone.

j_call: TRBJ2-7; d_call: .; clone_size: .; v_call: TRBV4-3; cdr3_nt: TGCGCCAGCAGCCAAGATCTGGGCCAATACGAGCAGTACTTC; cdr3_aa: CASSQDLGQYEQYF
j_call: TRBJ1-5; d_call: .; clone_size: .; v_call: TRBV7-8; cdr3_nt: TGTGCCAGCACCACGAACACAGGGAGCAATCAGCCCCAGCATTTT; cdr3_aa: CASTTNTGSNQPQHF
j_call: TRBJ1-2; d_call: .; clone_size: .; v_call: TRBV18; cdr3_nt: TGTGCCAGCTCACCAGTGGGGGGCTATGGCTACACCTTC; cdr3_aa: CASSPVGGYGYTF
j_call: TRBJ2-7; d_call: TRBD2; clone_size: .; v_call: TRBV10-3; cdr3_nt: TGTGCCATCAGCCCCGTGGGCCGGACTAGCGGGCACTACGAGCAGTACTTC; cdr3_aa: CAISPVGRTSGHYEQYF
j_call: TRBJ2-1; d_call: TRBD2; clone_size: once; v_call: TRBV9; cdr3_nt: TGTGCCAGCAGCGGGCTGGAAGCGGGGGGAGCCTACAATGAGCAGTTCTTC; cdr3_aa: CASSGLEAGGAYNEQFF
j_call: TRBJ2-2; d_call: .; clone_size: .; v_call: TRBV27; cdr3_nt: TGTGCCAGCAGTTTATCGAGGAGGGCTGGCACCGGGGAGCTGTTTTTT; cdr3_aa: CASSLSRRAGTGELFF
j_call: TRBJ2-5; d_call: TRBD2; clone_size: few; v_call: TRBV2; cdr3_nt: TGTGCCAGCACGCTGACTAGCGGGGGGGCTGAGACCCAGTACTTC; cdr3_aa: CASTLTSGGAETQYF
j_call: TRBJ1-1; d_call: .; clone_size: .; v_call: TRBV28; cdr3_nt: TGTGCCAGCAGTATTATCAGGGGCGAAGCTTTCTTT; cdr3_aa: CASSIIRGEAFF
j_call: TRBJ2-7; d_call: .; clone_size: .; v_call: TRBV5-4; cdr3_nt: TGTGCCAGCAGCTTGGGGGGGGTCTACGAGCAGTACTTC; cdr3_aa: CASSLGGVYEQYF
j_call: TRBJ1-3; d_call: .; clone_size: .; v_call: TRBV6-5; cdr3_nt: TGTGCCAGCAGTTACAGGGGGGGGAGCTCTGGAAACACCATATATTTT; cdr3_aa: CASSYRGGSSGNTIYF
j_call: TRBJ1-3; d_call: .; clone_size: few; v_call: TRBV6-5; cdr3_nt: TGTGCCAGCTGCCCGGGATCCCTAGCGGACACCATATATTTT; cdr3_aa: CASCPGSLADTIYF
j_call: TRBJ1-6; d_call: TRBD1; clone_size: .; v_call: TRBV7-2; cdr3_nt: TGTGCCAGCAGCTTAATTACGGACAGGGCGACTTCACCCCTCCACTTT; cdr3_aa: CASSLITDRATSPLHF
j_call: TRBJ1-1; d_call: TRBD1; clone_size: .; v_call: TRBV9; cdr3_nt: TGTGCCAGCAGCATGCAGACAGGGGTTGGGACTGAAGCTTTCTTT; cdr3_aa: CASSMQTGVGTEAFF
j_call: TRBJ1-2; d_call: .; clone_size: .; v_call: TRBV19; cdr3_nt: TGTGCCAGTAGCCCGAGTGGAGACTATGGCTACACCTTC; cdr3_aa: CASSPSGDYGYTF
j_call: TRBJ2-5; d_call: .; clone_size: .; v_call: TRBV29-1; cdr3_nt: TGCAGCGCTAAGACTCGCCAAGAGACCCAGTACTTC; cdr3_aa: CSAKTRQETQYF
j_call: TRBJ2-7; d_call: .; clone_size: .; v_call: TRBV28; cdr3_nt: TGTGCCAGCAGTTTAGAGGGCGGTGGACCCGACTCCTACGAGCAGTACTTC; cdr3_aa: CASSLEGGGPDSYEQYF
j_call: TRBJ2-1; d_call: TRBD1; clone_size: .; v_call: TRBV19; cdr3_nt: TGTGCCAGTGCACCGGGACAGGGGTATGAGCAGTTCTTC; cdr3_aa: CASAPGQGYEQFF
j_call: TRBJ1-4; d_call: TRBD1; clone_size: .; v_call: TRBV6-1; cdr3_nt: TGTGCCAGCAGTGAATGGCAGGGGGCAACTAATGAAAAACTGTTTTTT; cdr3_aa: CASSEWQGATNEKLFF
j_call: TRBJ1-5; d_call: TRBD1; clone_size: once; v_call: TRBV5-6; cdr3_nt: TGTGCCAGCAGCTACCGGGACAGGGGGTACCAGCCCCAGCATTTT; cdr3_aa: CASSYRDRGYQPQHF
j_call: TRBJ1-5; d_call: .; clone_size: .; v_call: TRBV4-1; cdr3_nt: TGCGCCAGCGCCCCAGGGGAGGGGCACCGCGGTGAGCCCCAGCATTTT; cdr3_aa: CASAPGEGHRGEPQHF
j_call: TRBJ2-7; d_call: TRBD2; clone_size: once; v_call: TRBV9; cdr3_nt: TGTGCCCAACCCGGGACTACCTCTCGCGAGCAGTACTTC; cdr3_aa: CAQPGTTSREQYF
j_call: TRBJ2-5; d_call: .; clone_size: .; v_call: TRBV18; cdr3_nt: TGTGCCAGCTCACCTACAGGGTACCCCCAAGAGACCCAGTACTTC; cdr3_aa: CASSPTGYPQETQYF
j_call: TRBJ1-3; d_call: .; clone_size: .; v_call: TRBV5-1; cdr3_nt: TGCGCCAGCAGCTGGGACCCCGAAGGGGGAAACACCATACATTTT; cdr3_aa: CASSWDPEGGNTIHF
j_call: TRBJ1-4; d_call: .; clone_size: .; v_call: TRBV6-6; cdr3_nt: TGTGCCAGCAGCGGAGGCCAGGCCAAGAGAGTAGAAAAACTGTTTTTT; cdr3_aa: CASSGGQAKRVEKLFF
j_call: TRBJ2-7; d_call: TRBD2; clone_size: many; v_call: TRBV5-6; cdr3_nt: TGTGCCAGCAGCTGGGGGGGTTCCTACGAGCAGTACTTC; cdr3_aa: CASSWGGSYEQYF
j_call: TRBJ1-6; d_call: .; clone_size: few; v_call: TRBV6-1; cdr3_nt: TGTGCCAGCCTGAGATCAGGGTCCCCACCCCTCCACTTT; cdr3_aa: CASLRSGSPPLHF
j_call: TRBJ2-3; d_call: TRBD2; clone_size: .; v_call: TRBV28; cdr3_nt: TGTGCCAGCAGTCCAAACCTCTTGACTAGCGTGCCCACAGATACGCAGTATTTT; cdr3_aa: CASSPNLLTSVPTDTQYF
j_call: TRBJ1-5; d_call: .; clone_size: .; v_call: TRBV19; cdr3_nt: TGTGCCAGTAGTAGCGGACAGCATAATCAGCCCCAGCATTTT; cdr3_aa: CASSSGQHNQPQHF
j_call: TRBJ2-7; d_call: .; clone_size: .; v_call: TRBV7-9; cdr3_nt: TGTGCCAGCAGCCCAGCCTACGAGCAGTACTTC; cdr3_aa: CASSPAYEQYF
j_call: TRBJ1-5; d_call: .; clone_size: once; v_call: TRBV6-6; cdr3_nt: TGTGCCAGCAGCAAAGGGGAGGCGGAAAATCAGCCCCAGCATTTT; cdr3_aa: CASSKGEAENQPQHF